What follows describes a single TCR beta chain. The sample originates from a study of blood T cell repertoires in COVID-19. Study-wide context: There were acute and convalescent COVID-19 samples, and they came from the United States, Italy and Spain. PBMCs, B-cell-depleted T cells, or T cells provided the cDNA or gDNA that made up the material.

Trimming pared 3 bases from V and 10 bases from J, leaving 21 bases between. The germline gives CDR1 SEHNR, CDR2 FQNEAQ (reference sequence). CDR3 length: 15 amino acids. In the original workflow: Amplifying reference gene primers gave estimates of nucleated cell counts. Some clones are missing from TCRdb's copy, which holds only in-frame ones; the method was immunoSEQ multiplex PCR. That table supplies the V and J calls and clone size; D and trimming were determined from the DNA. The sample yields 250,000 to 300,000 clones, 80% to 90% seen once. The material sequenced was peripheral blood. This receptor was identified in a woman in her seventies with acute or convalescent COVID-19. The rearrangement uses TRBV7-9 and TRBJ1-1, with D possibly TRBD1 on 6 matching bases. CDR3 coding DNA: TGTGCCAGCAGCTTTGCGCCAGGGGCCCTTCGCGGAGCTTTCTTT. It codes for CASSFAPGALRGAFF.